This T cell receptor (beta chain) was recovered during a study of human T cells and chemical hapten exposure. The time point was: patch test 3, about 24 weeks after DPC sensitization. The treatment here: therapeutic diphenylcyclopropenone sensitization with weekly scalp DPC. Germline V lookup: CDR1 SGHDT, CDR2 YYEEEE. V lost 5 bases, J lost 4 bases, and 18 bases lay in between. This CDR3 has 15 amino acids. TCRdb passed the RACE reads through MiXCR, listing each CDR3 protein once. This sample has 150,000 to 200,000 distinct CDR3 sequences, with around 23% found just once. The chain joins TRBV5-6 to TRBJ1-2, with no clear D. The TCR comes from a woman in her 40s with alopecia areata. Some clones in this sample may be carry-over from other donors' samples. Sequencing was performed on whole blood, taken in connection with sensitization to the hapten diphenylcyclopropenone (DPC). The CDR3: CASRPAGPRAYGYTF. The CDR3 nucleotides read TGTGCCAGCAGGCCGGCGGGCCCAAGGGCCTATGGCTACACCTTC. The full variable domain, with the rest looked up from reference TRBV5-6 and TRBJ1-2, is DAGVTQSPTHLIKTRGQQVTLRCSPKSGHDTVSWYQQALGQGPQFIFQYYEEEERQRGNFPDRFSGHQFPNYSSELNVNALLLGDSALYLCASRPAGPRAYGYTFGSGTRLTVV.